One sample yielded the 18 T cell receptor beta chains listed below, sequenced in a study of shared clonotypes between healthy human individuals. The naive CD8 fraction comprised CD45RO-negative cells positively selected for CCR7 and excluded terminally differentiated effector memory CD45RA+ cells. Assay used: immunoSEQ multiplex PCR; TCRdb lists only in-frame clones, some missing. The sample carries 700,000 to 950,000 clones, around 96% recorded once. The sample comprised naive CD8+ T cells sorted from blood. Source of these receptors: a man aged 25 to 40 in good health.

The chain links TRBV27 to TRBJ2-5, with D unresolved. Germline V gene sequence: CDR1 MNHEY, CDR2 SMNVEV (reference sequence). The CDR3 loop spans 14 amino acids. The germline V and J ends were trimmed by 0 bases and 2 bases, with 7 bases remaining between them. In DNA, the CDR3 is TGTGCCAGCAGTTTATCTCGTGTACAAGAGACCCAGTACTTC. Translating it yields CASSLSRVQETQYF.

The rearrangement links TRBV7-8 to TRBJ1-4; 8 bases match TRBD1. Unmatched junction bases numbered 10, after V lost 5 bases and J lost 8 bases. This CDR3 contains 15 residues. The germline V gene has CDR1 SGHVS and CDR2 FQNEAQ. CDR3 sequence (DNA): TGTGCCAGCAGCCTAGGGGGACAGGCCGCCGAAAAACTGTTTTTT. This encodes CASSLGGQAAEKLFF.

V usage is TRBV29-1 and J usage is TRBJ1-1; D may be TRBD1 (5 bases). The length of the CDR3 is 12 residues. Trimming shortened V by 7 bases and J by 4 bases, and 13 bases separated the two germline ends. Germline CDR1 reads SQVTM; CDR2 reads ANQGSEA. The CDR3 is CSADPGLTEAFF. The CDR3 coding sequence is TGCAGCGCCGATCCGGGGCTCACTGAAGCTTTCTTT.

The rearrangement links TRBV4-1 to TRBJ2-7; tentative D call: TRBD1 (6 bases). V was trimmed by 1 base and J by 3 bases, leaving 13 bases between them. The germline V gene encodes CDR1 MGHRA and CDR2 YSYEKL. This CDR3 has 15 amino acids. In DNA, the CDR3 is TGCGCCAGCAGCCAAGGTCAGGGGATAGGCTACGAGCAGTACTTC. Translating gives CASSQGQGIGYEQYF.

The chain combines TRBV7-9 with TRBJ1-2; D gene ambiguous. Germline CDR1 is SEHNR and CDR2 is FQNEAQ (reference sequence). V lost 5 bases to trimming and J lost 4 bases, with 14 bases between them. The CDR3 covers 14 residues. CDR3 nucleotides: TGTGCCAGCAGCATAAGTCAGCGGCGCTATGGCTACACCTTC. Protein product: CASSISQRRYGYTF. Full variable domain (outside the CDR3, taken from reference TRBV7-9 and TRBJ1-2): DTGVSQNPRHKITKRGQNVTFRCDPISEHNRLYWYRQTLGQGPEFLTYFQNEAQLEKSRLLSDRFSAERPKGSFSTLEIQRTEQGDSAMYLCASSISQRRYGYTFGSGTRLTVV.

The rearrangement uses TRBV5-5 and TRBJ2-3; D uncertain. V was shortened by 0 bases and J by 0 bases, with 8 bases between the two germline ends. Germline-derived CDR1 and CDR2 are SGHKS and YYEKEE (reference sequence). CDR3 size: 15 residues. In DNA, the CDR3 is TGTGCCAGCAGCTTGGGAGGTTCTAGCACAGATACGCAGTATTTT. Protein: CASSLGGSSTDTQYF.

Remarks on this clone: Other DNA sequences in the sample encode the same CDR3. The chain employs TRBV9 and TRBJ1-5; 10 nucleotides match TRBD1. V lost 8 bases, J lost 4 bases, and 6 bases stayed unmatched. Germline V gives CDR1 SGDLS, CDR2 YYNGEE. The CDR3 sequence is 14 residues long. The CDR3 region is CASSRTGGNQPQHF. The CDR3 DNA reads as TGTGCCAGTTCAAGGACAGGGGGAAATCAGCCCCAGCATTTT.

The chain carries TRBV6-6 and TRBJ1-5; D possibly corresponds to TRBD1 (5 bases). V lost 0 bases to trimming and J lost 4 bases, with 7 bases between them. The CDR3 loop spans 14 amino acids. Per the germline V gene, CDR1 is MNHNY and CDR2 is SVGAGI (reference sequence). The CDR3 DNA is TGTGCCAGCAGTTACTCGACAGAAAATCAGCCCCAGCATTTT. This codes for CASSYSTENQPQHF.

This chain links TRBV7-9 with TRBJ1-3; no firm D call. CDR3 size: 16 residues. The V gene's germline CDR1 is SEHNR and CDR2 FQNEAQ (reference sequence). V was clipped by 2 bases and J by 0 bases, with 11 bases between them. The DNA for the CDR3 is TGTGCCAGCAGCTTACGGGAGGATTACTCTGGAAACACCATATATTTT. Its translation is CASSLREDYSGNTIYF. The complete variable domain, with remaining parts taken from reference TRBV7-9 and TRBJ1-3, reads DTGVSQNPRHKITKRGQNVTFRCDPISEHNRLYWYRQTLGQGPEFLTYFQNEAQLEKSRLLSDRFSAERPKGSFSTLEIQRTEQGDSAMYLCASSLREDYSGNTIYFGEGSWLTVV.

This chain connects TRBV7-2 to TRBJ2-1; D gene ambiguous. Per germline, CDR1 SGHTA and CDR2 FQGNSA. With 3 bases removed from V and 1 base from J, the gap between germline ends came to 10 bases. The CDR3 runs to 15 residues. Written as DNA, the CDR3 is TGTGCCAGCAGCTTGCAGGCGGAGTCCTACAATGAGCAGTTCTTC. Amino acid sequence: CASSLQAESYNEQFF.

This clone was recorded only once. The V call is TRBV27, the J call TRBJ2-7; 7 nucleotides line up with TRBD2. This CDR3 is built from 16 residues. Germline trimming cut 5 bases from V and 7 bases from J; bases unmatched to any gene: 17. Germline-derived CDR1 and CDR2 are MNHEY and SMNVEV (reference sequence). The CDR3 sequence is CASSPTSETVSREQYF. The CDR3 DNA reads TGTGCCAGCAGTCCTACTAGCGAGACGGTCTCACGGGAGCAGTACTTC.

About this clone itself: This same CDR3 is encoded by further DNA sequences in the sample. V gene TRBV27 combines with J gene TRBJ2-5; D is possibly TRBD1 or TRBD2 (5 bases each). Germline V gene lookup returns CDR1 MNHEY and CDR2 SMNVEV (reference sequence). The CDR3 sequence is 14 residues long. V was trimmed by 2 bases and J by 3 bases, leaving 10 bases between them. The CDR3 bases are TGTGCCAGCAGTTTACTAGGGGACGAAGAGACCCAGTACTTC. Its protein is CASSLLGDEETQYF.

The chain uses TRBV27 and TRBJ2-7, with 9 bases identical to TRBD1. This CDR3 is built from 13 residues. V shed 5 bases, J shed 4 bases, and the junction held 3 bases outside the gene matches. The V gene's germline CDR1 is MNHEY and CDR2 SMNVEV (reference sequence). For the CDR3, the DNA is TGTGCCAGCAGTCACAGGGGGCAGTACGAGCAGTACTTC. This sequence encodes CASSHRGQYEQYF.

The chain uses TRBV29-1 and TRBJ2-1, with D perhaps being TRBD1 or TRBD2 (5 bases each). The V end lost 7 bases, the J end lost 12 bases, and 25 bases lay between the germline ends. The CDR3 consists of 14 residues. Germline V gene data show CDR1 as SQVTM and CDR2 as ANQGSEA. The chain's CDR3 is CSANLLDGGDSQFF. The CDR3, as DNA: TGCAGCGCCAACCTGCTTGATGGGGGAGATTCGCAGTTCTTC.

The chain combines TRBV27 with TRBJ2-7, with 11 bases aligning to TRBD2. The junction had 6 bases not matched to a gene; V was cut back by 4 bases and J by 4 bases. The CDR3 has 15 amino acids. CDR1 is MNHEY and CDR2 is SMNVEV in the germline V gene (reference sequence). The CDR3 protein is CASSYTSGSLYEQYF. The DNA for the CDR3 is TGTGCCAGCAGTTACACTAGCGGGAGTTTATACGAGCAGTACTTC.

Written as DNA, the CDR3 is TGCGCCAGCTCCACTGATGGGGGGCCCTACAATGAGCAGTTCTTC. It is translated as CASSTDGGPYNEQFF. The rearrangement uses TRBV5-1 and TRBJ2-1, with D perhaps TRBD1 or TRBD2 (6 bases each). The CDR3 has 15 amino acids. Looked up from germline, CDR1 is SGHRS and CDR2 is YFSETQ. The V end lost 7 bases, the J end lost 2 bases, and 16 bases lay between the germline ends.

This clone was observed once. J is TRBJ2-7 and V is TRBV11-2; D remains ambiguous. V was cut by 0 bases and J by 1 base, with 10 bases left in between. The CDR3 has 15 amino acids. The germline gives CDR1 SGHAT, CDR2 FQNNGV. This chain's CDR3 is CASSLDPHRSYEQYF. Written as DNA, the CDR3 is TGTGCCAGCAGCTTAGATCCGCACAGATCCTACGAGCAGTACTTC.

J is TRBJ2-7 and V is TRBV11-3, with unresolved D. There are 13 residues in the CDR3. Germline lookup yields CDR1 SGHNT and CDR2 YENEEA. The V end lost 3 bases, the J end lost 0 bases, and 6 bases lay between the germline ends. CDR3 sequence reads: CASSLESSYEQYF. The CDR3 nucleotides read TGTGCCAGCAGCTTGGAGAGCTCCTACGAGCAGTACTTC.